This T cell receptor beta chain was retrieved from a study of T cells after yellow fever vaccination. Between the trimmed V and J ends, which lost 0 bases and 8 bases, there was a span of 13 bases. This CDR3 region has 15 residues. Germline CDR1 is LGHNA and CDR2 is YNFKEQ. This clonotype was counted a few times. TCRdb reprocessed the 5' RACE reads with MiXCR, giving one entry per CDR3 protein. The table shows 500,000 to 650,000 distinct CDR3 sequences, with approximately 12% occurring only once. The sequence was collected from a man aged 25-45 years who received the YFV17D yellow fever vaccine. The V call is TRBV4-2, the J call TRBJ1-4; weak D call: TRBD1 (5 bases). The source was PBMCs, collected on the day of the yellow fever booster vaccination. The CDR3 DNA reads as TGTGCCAGCAGCCAAGATCCGGGGGTGGGAGAAAAACTGTTTTTT. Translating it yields CASSQDPGVGEKLFF.